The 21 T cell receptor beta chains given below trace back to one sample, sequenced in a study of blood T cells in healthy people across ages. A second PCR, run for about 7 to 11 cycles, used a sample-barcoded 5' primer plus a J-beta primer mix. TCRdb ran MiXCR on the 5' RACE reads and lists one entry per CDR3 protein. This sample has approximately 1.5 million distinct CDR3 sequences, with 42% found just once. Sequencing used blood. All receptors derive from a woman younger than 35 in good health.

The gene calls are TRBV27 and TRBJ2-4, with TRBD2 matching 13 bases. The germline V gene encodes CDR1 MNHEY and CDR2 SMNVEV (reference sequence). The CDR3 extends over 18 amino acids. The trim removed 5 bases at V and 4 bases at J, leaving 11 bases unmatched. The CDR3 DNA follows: TGTGCCAGCAGTCCGGGACTAGCGGGATGGGGGGAAAAAAACATTCAGTACTTC. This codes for CASSPGLAGWGEKNIQYF.

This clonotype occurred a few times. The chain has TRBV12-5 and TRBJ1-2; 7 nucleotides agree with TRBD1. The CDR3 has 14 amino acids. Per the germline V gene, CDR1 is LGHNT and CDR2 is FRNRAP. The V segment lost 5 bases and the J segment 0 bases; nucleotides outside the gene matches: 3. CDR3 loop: CASGRQGANYGYTF. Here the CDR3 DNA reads TGTGCTAGTGGTCGACAGGGCGCTAACTATGGCTACACCTTC.

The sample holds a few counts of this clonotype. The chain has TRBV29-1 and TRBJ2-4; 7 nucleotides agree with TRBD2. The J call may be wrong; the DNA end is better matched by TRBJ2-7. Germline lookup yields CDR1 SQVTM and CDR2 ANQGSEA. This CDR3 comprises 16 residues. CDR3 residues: CSAANSAAGETYEQYF. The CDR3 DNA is TGCAGCGCTGCTAATTCTGCGGCGGGAGAGACCTACGAGCAGTACTTC.

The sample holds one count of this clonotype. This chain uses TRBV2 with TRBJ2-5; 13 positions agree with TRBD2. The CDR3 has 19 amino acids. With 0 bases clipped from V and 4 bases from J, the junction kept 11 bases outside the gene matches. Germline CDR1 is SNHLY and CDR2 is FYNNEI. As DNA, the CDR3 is TGTGCCAGCAGTGAAGCGCTAGGACTAGCGGGGGCCTACCGAGAGACCCAGTACTTC. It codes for CASSEALGLAGAYRETQYF.

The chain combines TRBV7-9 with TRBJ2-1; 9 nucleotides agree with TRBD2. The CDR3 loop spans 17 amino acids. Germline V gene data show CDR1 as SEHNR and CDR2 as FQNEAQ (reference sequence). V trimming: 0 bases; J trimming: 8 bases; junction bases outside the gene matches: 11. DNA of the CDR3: TGTGCCAGCAGCTTAGCGGTGGGACTAGCATTTTCTGATGAGCAGTTCTTC. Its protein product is CASSLAVGLAFSDEQFF.

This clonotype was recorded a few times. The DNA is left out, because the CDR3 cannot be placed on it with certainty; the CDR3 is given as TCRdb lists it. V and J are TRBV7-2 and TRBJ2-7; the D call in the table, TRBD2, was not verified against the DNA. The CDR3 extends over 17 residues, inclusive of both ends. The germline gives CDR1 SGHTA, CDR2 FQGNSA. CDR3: CARSSVLGLAVYYEQYF.

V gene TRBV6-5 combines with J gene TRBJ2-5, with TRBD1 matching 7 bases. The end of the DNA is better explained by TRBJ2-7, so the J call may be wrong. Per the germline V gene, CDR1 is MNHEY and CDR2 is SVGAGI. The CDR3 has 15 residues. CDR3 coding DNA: TGTGCCAGCAGTACCACCAGACAGGGCCTCTACGAGCAGTACTTC. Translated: CASSTTRQGLYEQYF.

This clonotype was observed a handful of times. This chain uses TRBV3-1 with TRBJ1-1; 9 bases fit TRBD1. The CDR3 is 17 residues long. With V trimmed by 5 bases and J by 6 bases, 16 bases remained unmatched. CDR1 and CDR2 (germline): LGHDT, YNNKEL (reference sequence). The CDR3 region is CASSSSYRGRLGAEAFF. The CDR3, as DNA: TGTGCCAGCAGCTCATCGTACAGGGGGCGCTTGGGGGCTGAAGCTTTCTTT.

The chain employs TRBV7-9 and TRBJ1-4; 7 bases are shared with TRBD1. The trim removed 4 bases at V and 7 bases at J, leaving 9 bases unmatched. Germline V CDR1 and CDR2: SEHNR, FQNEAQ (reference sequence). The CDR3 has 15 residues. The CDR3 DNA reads TGTGCCAGCAGCTCCCGACAGGGCGGGGGTGAAAAACTGTTTTTT. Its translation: CASSSRQGGGEKLFF.

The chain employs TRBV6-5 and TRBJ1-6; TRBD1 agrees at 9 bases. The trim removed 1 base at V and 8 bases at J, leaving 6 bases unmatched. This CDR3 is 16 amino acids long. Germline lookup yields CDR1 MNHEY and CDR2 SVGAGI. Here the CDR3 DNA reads TGTGCCAGCAGTTACTTGTCCGGGACAGGGTATTCACCCCTCCACTTT. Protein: CASSYLSGTGYSPLHF.

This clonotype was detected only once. In nucleotides, the CDR3 is TGTGCCAGCAGCTGGTTGGGGGGAGTGCCCAATGAGCAGTTCTTC. Translating it yields CASSWLGGVPNEQFF. The rearrangement uses TRBV7-9 and TRBJ2-1; weak D call: TRBD2 (6 bases). The V gene lost 4 bases and the J gene lost 6 bases, with 16 bases spanning the gap. This CDR3 has 15 amino acids. Germline CDR1 is SEHNR and CDR2 is FQNEAQ (reference sequence).

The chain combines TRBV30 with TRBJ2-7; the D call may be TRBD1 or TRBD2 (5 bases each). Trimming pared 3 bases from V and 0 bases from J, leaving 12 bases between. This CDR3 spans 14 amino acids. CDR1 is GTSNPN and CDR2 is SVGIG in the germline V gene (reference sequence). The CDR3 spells CAWRRGRNSYEQYF. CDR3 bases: TGTGCCTGGAGACGGGGCAGGAACTCCTACGAGCAGTACTTC. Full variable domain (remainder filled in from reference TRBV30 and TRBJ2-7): SQTIHQWPATLVQPVGSPLSLECTVEGTSNPNLYWYRQAAGRGLQLLFYSVGIGQISSEVPQNLSASRPQDRQFILSSKKLLLSDSGFYLCAWRRGRNSYEQYFGPGTRLTVT.

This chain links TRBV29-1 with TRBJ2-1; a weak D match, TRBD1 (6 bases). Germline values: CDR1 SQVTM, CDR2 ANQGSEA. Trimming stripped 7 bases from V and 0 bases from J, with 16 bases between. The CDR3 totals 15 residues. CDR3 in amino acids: CSASQGGFSYNEQFF. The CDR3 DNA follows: TGCAGCGCCTCCCAAGGGGGTTTCTCCTACAATGAGCAGTTCTTC.

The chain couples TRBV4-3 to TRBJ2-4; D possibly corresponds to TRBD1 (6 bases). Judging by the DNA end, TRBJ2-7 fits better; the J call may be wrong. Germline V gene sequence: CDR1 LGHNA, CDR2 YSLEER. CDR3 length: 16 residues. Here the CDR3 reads CASSQEFRQAFYEQYF. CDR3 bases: TGCGCCAGCAGCCAAGAATTCCGACAGGCCTTCTACGAGCAGTACTTC.

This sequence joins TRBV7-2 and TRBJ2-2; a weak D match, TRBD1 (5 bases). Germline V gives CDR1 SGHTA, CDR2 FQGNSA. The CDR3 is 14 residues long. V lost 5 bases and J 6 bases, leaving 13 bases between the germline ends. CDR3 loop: CASSQGSRAGELFF. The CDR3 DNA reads TGTGCCAGCAGCCAGGGATCTAGGGCCGGGGAGCTGTTTTTT. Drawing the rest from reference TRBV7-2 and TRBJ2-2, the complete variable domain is GAGVSQSPSNKVTEKGKDVELRCDPISGHTALYWYRQSLGQGLEFLIYFQGNSAPDKSGLPSDRFSAERTGGSVSTLTIQRTQQEDSAVYLCASSQGSRAGELFFGEGSRLTVL.

Here the CDR3 reads CASSEAHRLSNGYTF. The CDR3 DNA follows: TGTGCCAGCAGTGAAGCTCACAGGCTCAGCAATGGCTACACCTTC. The chain employs TRBV2 and TRBJ1-2; a possible D gene is TRBD1 (5 bases). CDR1 SNHLY and CDR2 FYNNEI come from the germline V gene. The ends were cut back, 0 bases at V and 6 bases at J, with 14 bases in the middle. The CDR3 is made up of 15 amino acids.

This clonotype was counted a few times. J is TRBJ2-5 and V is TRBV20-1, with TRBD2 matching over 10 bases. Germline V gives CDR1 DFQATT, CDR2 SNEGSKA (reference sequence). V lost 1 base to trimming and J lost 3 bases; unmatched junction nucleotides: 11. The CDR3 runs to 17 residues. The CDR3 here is CSARVILAGDVKETQYF. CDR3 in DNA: TGCAGTGCTAGAGTCATCCTAGCGGGAGATGTGAAAGAGACCCAGTACTTC.

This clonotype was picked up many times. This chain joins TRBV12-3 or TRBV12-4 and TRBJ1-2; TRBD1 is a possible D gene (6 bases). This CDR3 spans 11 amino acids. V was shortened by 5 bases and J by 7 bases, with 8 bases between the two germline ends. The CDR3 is CASSRGGGYTF. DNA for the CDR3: TGTGCCAGCAGTCGAGGGGGTGGCTACACCTTC.

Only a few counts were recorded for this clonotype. This chain's CDR3 is CATSIGLGSNIQYF. In DNA, the CDR3 is TGTGCCACCAGCATCGGACTAGGATCCAACATTCAGTACTTC. The J gene is TRBJ2-4, the V gene TRBV15; TRBD2 matches 7 bases. From germline, CDR1 is LNHNV and CDR2 YYDKDF (reference sequence). The CDR3 sequence is 14 residues long. J lost 7 bases, V lost 4 bases, and 7 bases had no gene match.

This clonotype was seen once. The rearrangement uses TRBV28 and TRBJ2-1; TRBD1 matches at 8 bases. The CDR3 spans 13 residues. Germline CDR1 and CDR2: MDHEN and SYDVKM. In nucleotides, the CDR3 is TGTGACGGCCGTGGACAGGGCTACAATGAGCAGTTCTTC. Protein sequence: CDGRGQGYNEQFF.

The CDR3 is CASSLGGPDQDTQYF. CDR3 nucleotide sequence: TGTGCCAGCAGCTTGGGAGGGCCCGACCAGGATACGCAGTATTTT. V usage is TRBV5-5 and J usage is TRBJ2-3, with a possible D match to TRBD2 (5 bases). This CDR3 is 15 amino acids long. The V end lost 0 bases, the J end lost 6 bases, and 14 bases lay between the germline ends. Germline values: CDR1 SGHKS, CDR2 YYEKEE (reference sequence). Looking up the rest from reference TRBV5-5 and TRBJ2-3 gives the full variable domain: DAGVTQSPTHLIKTRGQQVTLRCSPISGHKSVSWYQQVLGQGPQFIFQYYEKEERGRGNFPDRFSARQFPNYSSELNVNALLLGDSALYLCASSLGGPDQDTQYFGPGTRLTVL.